These 30 T cell receptor beta chains originate from one sample sequenced in a study of blood T cells in healthy people across ages. The authors ran a second PCR of about 7 to 11 cycles using a sample-barcoded 5' primer and a J-beta primer mix. MiXCR, run by TCRdb on the 5' RACE reads, gives a single entry per CDR3 protein. The sample carries some 780,000 distinct CDR3 sequences, more than 50% recorded once. Sequencing was performed on blood. These receptors originate from a man aged 35 to 55 in good health.

V gene TRBV7-2 combines with J gene TRBJ2-1, with 8 bases aligning to TRBD2. V dropped 5 bases and J dropped 0; count of bases not matched to a gene: 6. CDR1 is SGHTA and CDR2 is FQGNSA in the germline V gene. The CDR3 consists of 16 residues. CDR3 sequence reads: CASSHAGGTSYNEQFF. CDR3 in DNA: TGTGCCAGCAGCCACGCGGGGGGTACCTCCTACAATGAGCAGTTCTTC.

The J gene is TRBJ2-3, the V gene TRBV27, with TRBD1 identical over 10 bases. V trimming: 4 bases; J trimming: 6 bases; junction bases outside the gene matches: 4. The CDR3 runs 14 residues. Germline CDR1 is MNHEY and CDR2 is SMNVEV (reference sequence). For the CDR3, the DNA is TGTGCCAGCAGTTCGACAGGGGGCTCGGATACGCAGTATTTT. Its protein is CASSSTGGSDTQYF.

The chain has TRBV13 and TRBJ1-2; D is unresolved. Trimming took 3 bases from V and 6 from J, leaving 17 bases between them. The CDR3 consists of 15 residues. CDR1 PRHDT and CDR2 FYEKMQ come from the germline V gene (reference sequence). CDR3 sequence: CASSFSAGRTDGYTF. The CDR3 nucleotides are TGTGCCAGCAGCTTTTCGGCCGGGCGAACGGATGGCTACACCTTC.

This clonotype was seen a few times. This rearrangement joins TRBV6-1 to TRBJ2-6, with 7 bases that match TRBD2. Unmatched junction bases numbered 17, after V lost 8 bases and J lost 4 bases. This CDR3 region has 18 residues. Looked up from germline, CDR1 is MNHNS and CDR2 is SASEGT. The CDR3 reads CASLYGLAEMVGANVLTF. CDR3 DNA: TGTGCCAGCCTCTACGGGCTAGCGGAGATGGTCGGGGCCAACGTCCTGACTTTC.

About this clonotype itself: A single base separates this from a much larger clone, so it may be a read error. The chain couples TRBV4-2 to TRBJ2-7, with 11 bases aligning to TRBD2. The V and J ends lost 5 bases and 2 bases, in that order; junction bases with no gene match: 2. Germline loops: CDR1 LGHNA, CDR2 YNFKEQ. This CDR3 region has 14 residues. The CDR3 here is CASSSTSGTYEQYF. The CDR3 DNA follows: TGTGCCAGCAGCTCGACTAGCGGGACCTACGAGCAGTACTTC.

This sequence joins TRBV14 and TRBJ2-3, with 7 bases identical to TRBD1. This CDR3 spans 15 amino acids. Per the germline V gene, CDR1 is SGHDN and CDR2 is FVKESK. V lost 1 base to trimming and J lost 6 bases; unmatched junction nucleotides: 7. This CDR3 is CASSQVSRGFDTQYF. CDR3 bases: TGTGCCAGCAGCCAAGTCTCCAGGGGGTTTGATACGCAGTATTTT.

This clonotype was seen more than once but under ten times. The chain joins TRBV12-3 or TRBV12-4 to TRBJ2-1; 10 positions match TRBD2. The trim removed 0 bases at V and 8 bases at J, leaving 4 bases unmatched. The CDR3 covers 15 residues. In nucleotides, the CDR3 is TGTGCCAGCAGTTTAGCCCTAGCGGGAGCCTATGAGCAGTTCTTC. Protein product: CASSLALAGAYEQFF.

The chain carries TRBV6-6 and TRBJ2-5; either TRBD1 or TRBD2 may fit D (5 bases each). The CDR3 covers 14 residues. V gave up 6 bases and J gave up 1 base, with 12 bases separating them. Per the germline V gene, CDR1 is MNHNY and CDR2 is SVGAGI (reference sequence). The CDR3 region is CASRTSGTQETQYF. DNA of the CDR3: TGTGCCAGCAGGACCTCAGGGACCCAAGAGACCCAGTACTTC.

This rearrangement joins TRBV12-3 or TRBV12-4 to TRBJ2-5; 13 bases align to TRBD2. This CDR3 has 16 amino acids. The ends lost 9 bases at V and 2 bases at J; junction bases unmatched: 9. CDR3 nucleotides: TGTGCCAGTAGAGACGGGACTAGCGGGGATCAAGAGACCCAGTACTTC. Translated: CASRDGTSGDQETQYF.

This chain uses TRBV5-1 with TRBJ2-5, with 8 nucleotides matching TRBD2. With 4 bases clipped from V and 11 bases from J, the junction kept 19 bases outside the gene matches. The CDR3 runs 16 residues. CDR1 is SGHRS, CDR2 YFSETQ, per germline. The CDR3 nucleotides are TGCGCCAGCAGCCCGAATAGCGGGATGGGAAACAATGAGCAGTACTTC. It codes for CASSPNSGMGNNEQYF.

J is TRBJ2-5 and V is TRBV20-1; 10 bases fit TRBD2. This CDR3 spans 15 amino acids. The V and J ends lost 6 bases and 2 bases, in that order; junction bases with no gene match: 9. Germline values: CDR1 DFQATT, CDR2 SNEGSKA (reference sequence). CDR3 amino acids: CSASPLAGLQETQYF. The CDR3 DNA follows: TGCAGTGCGAGCCCACTAGCGGGACTGCAAGAGACCCAGTACTTC.

This clonotype was observed a single time. The V gene is TRBV20-1, the J gene TRBJ2-7, with 10 bases that match TRBD2. Germline lookup yields CDR1 DFQATT and CDR2 SNEGSKA (reference sequence). This CDR3 contains 14 residues. Germline trimming cut 5 bases from V and 3 bases from J; bases unmatched to any gene: 7. Here the CDR3 reads CSAGVSGRNYEQYF. The CDR3 nucleotides are TGCAGTGCTGGAGTTAGCGGGAGGAACTACGAGCAGTACTTC.

This clonotype was observed a handful of times. V is TRBV9 and J is TRBJ1-6, with 7 bases matching TRBD1. V dropped 4 bases and J dropped 7; count of bases not matched to a gene: 5. CDR1 is SGDLS and CDR2 is YYNGEE in the germline V gene. The CDR3 length is 14 residues. As DNA, the CDR3 is TGTGCCAGCAGCCGACAGGGTGAGAATTCACCCCTCCACTTT. Translated, it gives CASSRQGENSPLHF.

The J gene is TRBJ2-1, the V gene TRBV20-1; 7 nucleotides align to TRBD2. CDR1 and CDR2 (germline): DFQATT, SNEGSKA (reference sequence). There are 15 residues in the CDR3. With V trimmed by 0 bases and J by 6 bases, 8 bases remained unmatched. The CDR3 DNA sequence: TGCAGTGCTAGAGATGAGGGAGGGCCGGCCAATGAGCAGTTCTTC. It is translated as CSARDEGGPANEQFF.

The V gene is TRBV12-3 or TRBV12-4, the J gene TRBJ2-5, with D possibly matching TRBD1 (6 bases). Trimming left V 3 bases short and J 5 bases short, with 16 bases between. The CDR3 is 15 amino acids. In nucleotides, the CDR3 is TGTGCCAGCAGTTTCGGGGACAAACTGGAGGAGACCCAGTACTTC. This gives the protein CASSFGDKLEETQYF.

V and J are TRBV20-1 and TRBJ2-7, with D tentatively TRBD1 or TRBD2 (6 bases each). CDR3 size: 18 residues. Germline CDR1 reads DFQATT; CDR2 reads SNEGSKA (reference sequence). V lost 0 bases and J 6 bases, leaving 27 bases between the germline ends. CDR3 bases: TGCAGTGCTAGAGATTTGGGGGGCCCCGGCTACCTACGAGGCGAGCAGTACTTC. Translation gives CSARDLGGPGYLRGEQYF.

The rearrangement uses TRBV2 and TRBJ2-3; D is perhaps TRBD1 (6 bases). Trimming stripped 5 bases from V and 2 bases from J, with 14 bases between. The CDR3 consists of 15 residues. Germline V lookup: CDR1 SNHLY, CDR2 FYNNEI. The CDR3 sequence is CASSQDRRHTDTQYF. The CDR3 DNA is TGTGCCAGCAGTCAAGACAGGCGCCACACAGATACGCAGTATTTT.

V gene TRBV29-1 combines with J gene TRBJ2-7, with TRBD1 matching 10 bases. Germline V lookup: CDR1 SQVTM, CDR2 ANQGSEA. The CDR3 totals 14 residues. Trimming took 6 bases from V and 9 from J; bases not matched to a gene: 14. CDR3 sequence: CSVGGGGTGDGQYF. The CDR3, as DNA: TGCAGCGTCGGTGGTGGCGGGACAGGGGACGGGCAGTACTTC.

CDR3 bases: TGTGCCACCAGCAGAGATTCGGCGGGGGCGGGCGGCTACACCTTC. The encoded protein is CATSRDSAGAGGYTF. The V and J genes are TRBV15 and TRBJ1-2; weak D call: TRBD1 (6 bases). From germline, CDR1 is LNHNV and CDR2 YYDKDF (reference sequence). The CDR3 is 15 amino acids. V gave up 0 bases and J gave up 8 bases, with 16 bases separating them.

The chain is built from TRBV20-1 and TRBJ2-3; 7 bases are shared with TRBD1. Trimming at V came to 5 bases and at J to 8 bases, leaving 13 bases not matched to a gene. Germline V gene lookup returns CDR1 DFQATT and CDR2 SNEGSKA (reference sequence). This CDR3 contains 14 residues. DNA for the CDR3: TGCAGTGCTCAGCAACTATTAACAGGGGTTACGCAGTATTTT. Protein: CSAQQLLTGVTQYF.

The chain couples TRBV6-4 to TRBJ2-3, with TRBD1 matching 8 bases. V shed 5 bases, J shed 6 bases, and the junction held 7 bases outside the gene matches. From germline, CDR1 is MRHNA and CDR2 SNTAGT. CDR3 size: 14 residues. The CDR3 DNA reads as TGTGCCAGCAGTCCTGGACAGGGATGGGATACGCAGTATTTT. Residues: CASSPGQGWDTQYF.

The chain recombines TRBV20-1 with TRBJ2-7, with TRBD1 matching over 8 bases. The J segment lost 4 bases and the V segment lost 4 bases, leaving 3 bases of the junction unmatched. The CDR3 runs to 12 residues. Germline V gene lookup returns CDR1 DFQATT and CDR2 SNEGSKA (reference sequence). DNA of the CDR3: TGCAGTGCTATGGGACAGGAGTACGAGCAGTACTTC. This encodes CSAMGQEYEQYF.

This clonotype occurred a few times. The V and J genes are TRBV5-6 and TRBJ1-6; the D gene is possibly TRBD1 (6 bases). The CDR3 length is 21 residues. Deletions cut 6 bases from V and 5 bases from J, with 33 bases between. CDR1 and CDR2 (germline): SGHDT, YYEEEE. This CDR3 reads CASILWADRDILRVDNSPLHF. The CDR3 region has the DNA TGTGCCAGCATCCTGTGGGCTGACCGGGACATCTTGAGAGTAGATAATTCACCCCTCCACTTT.

The chain has TRBV3-1 and TRBJ2-5, with D unresolved. Between the trimmed V and J ends, which lost 0 bases and 5 bases, there was a span of 13 bases. Germline V lookup: CDR1 LGHDT, CDR2 YNNKEL (reference sequence). The CDR3 is 15 amino acids. DNA for the CDR3: TGTGCCAGCAGCCAAGATAGTCCTAGAGGCGAGACCCAGTACTTC. It specifies CASSQDSPRGETQYF.

The sample holds a few counts of this clonotype. The chain couples TRBV2 to TRBJ1-2, with no clear D. There are 12 residues in the CDR3. V lost 7 bases to trimming and J lost 5 bases, with 11 bases between them. Per germline, CDR1 SNHLY and CDR2 FYNNEI. The CDR3 coding sequence is TGTGCCAGCACTCTTGGCGGATATGGCTACACCTTC. Its protein product is CASTLGGYGYTF.

This sequence joins TRBV27 and TRBJ1-2; 7 nucleotides agree with TRBD1. The V gene's germline CDR1 is MNHEY and CDR2 SMNVEV (reference sequence). Trimming at V came to 4 bases and at J to 0 bases, leaving 5 bases not matched to a gene. The CDR3 length is 15 residues. The CDR3 reads CASSSRDRANYGYTF. The DNA of the CDR3 is TGTGCCAGCAGTTCTCGGGACAGAGCTAACTATGGCTACACCTTC.

The V call is TRBV2, the J call TRBJ2-1; 11 positions match TRBD2. CDR3 length equals 15 residues. Germline V CDR1 and CDR2: SNHLY, FYNNEI. The trim removed 5 bases at V and 6 bases at J, leaving 6 bases unmatched. CDR3 loop: CASSYTSGGLNEQFF. The CDR3 DNA follows: TGTGCCAGCAGTTATACTAGCGGGGGCCTCAATGAGCAGTTCTTC.

The chain is built from TRBV4-1 and TRBJ2-1, with TRBD2 as a possible D gene (5 bases). V shed 4 bases and J shed 1 base, with 11 bases lying between them. The CDR3 runs 15 residues. Germline V gene data show CDR1 as MGHRA and CDR2 as YSYEKL. DNA for the CDR3: TGCGCCAGCAGCCCGACGGGATTGTCCTACAATGAGCAGTTCTTC. The encoded protein is CASSPTGLSYNEQFF.

The rearrangement joins TRBV7-2 to TRBJ2-7; TRBD2 matches 12 bases. The junction had 14 bases not matched to a gene; V was cut back by 5 bases and J by 3 bases. Looked up from germline, CDR1 is SGHTA and CDR2 is FQGNSA. The CDR3 runs to 18 residues. CDR3 protein: CASSVGSVKLAGGYEQYF. The DNA for the CDR3 is TGTGCCAGCAGCGTTGGTTCAGTTAAACTAGCGGGAGGCTACGAGCAGTACTTC.

The genes are TRBV5-6 and TRBJ2-6; TRBD1 or TRBD2 may be the D gene (6 bases each). This CDR3 region has 17 residues. The V gene's germline CDR1 is SGHDT and CDR2 YYEEEE. Trimming took off 1 base at V and 4 bases at J, with 15 bases between the two ends. The CDR3 DNA is TGTGCCAGCAGCTTGATCCCCCCGGGGGCAGGGGCCAACGTCCTGACTTTC. Amino acid sequence: CASSLIPPGAGANVLTF.